This T cell receptor beta chain was sequenced during a study of T-cell memory formation after mild COVID-19 (dated by TCRdb to 2020 to 2022). Some background on the complete study: TCR sequence clusters from the two donors were largely donor specific. In a couple of donors, T-cell clones that expanded and contracted after mild COVID-19 were tracked by sequencing TCRalpha and TCRbeta repertoires over time. The cohort comprised two young, previously healthy adult volunteers, one female and one male.

TCRdb records Illumina NovaSeq 6000 as the sequencer. cDNA libraries for TCRalpha and TCRbeta were prepared by 5'RACE using constant-segment primers, with sample barcodes and unique molecular identifiers added. Trizol reagent was used to extract RNA from every sample. Amplification of the libraries took two PCR steps, and the second step added a second sample barcode plus Illumina TruSeq adapters. Sequencing of the libraries was done on an Illumina NovaSeq, producing 2 x 150 bp paired-end reads. Under the source paper's analysis protocol: The reads were demultiplexed and collapsed into UMI-guided consensus sequences using migec v1.2.7. Using mixcr v2.1.11, UMI consensuses were aligned to TRA and TRB V and J templates and then assembled into clonotypes. A clonotype was counted as expanded or contracted only if both edgeR and NoisET called the change significant, with noise models trained on biological replicates. For edgeR calls, the cutoffs were a false discovery rate-adjusted p below 0.01 and a log2 fold-change threshold of 1. PCA with hierarchical clustering of max-normalized trajectories of the 1000 most abundant clonotypes was used as exploratory dynamics analysis. Separately sequenced CD4+ and CD8+ repertoires were used to assign the CD4 or CD8 phenotype of responding clones. The public sequencing data were trimmed at Q25 with fastp and processed into clonotypes with MiXCR by TCRdb, which kept only in-frame beta chains. Rows matching on CDR3 protein sequence are summarized as one entry with the most common DNA and genes. It is TCRdb's table, rather than the study itself, that gives the V and J calls and clone size. In this sample the table shows around 250,000 distinct CDR3 sequences, roughly 15% of which occur a single time. Together, the top ten hold roughly a fifth of the sample.

Ficoll-Paque density gradient centrifugation was the method used to isolate PBMCs. Broader findings and caveats from the paper: Clones contracting from day 15 to 85 had balanced CD4/CD8 phenotypes, while a second wave expanding from day 15 to 37 was biased towards CD4+. Whether the second-wave clones peaking on day 37 were SARS-CoV-2 specific was not confirmed. Contracting CD4+ clones were found mainly in CM and EM memory subsets, while CD8+ clones were enriched in EMRA. The detection of some responding clones in pre-infection memory suggests that pre-existing cross-reactive memory T cells joined the SARS-CoV-2 response. Only a couple of mild cases were covered in the study, and larger cohorts including severe cases with pre-infection samples were considered necessary.

Via the germline V gene, CDR1 is LGHNA and CDR2 YNFKEQ. At the junction V is shortened by 0 bases and J by 6 bases; bases outside the gene matches: 4. Taken from cysteine to phenylalanine, the CDR3 has 15 residues. The retained sequence is limited to the CDR3, 45 bases, with the frame set at the first base. This clonotype was found a few times. Its cognate antigen has yet to be identified. No much larger clone exists at a distance of one base, and base qualities are not known. Recombination connected TRBV4-2 to TRBJ2-1, with TRBD2 identical over 8 junction bases. The material sequenced was PBMCs or a T cell subset sorted from them (not recorded which). This clonotype originated in a man younger than 30 who had mild COVID-19 (a few samples of this study predate the infection). The sample titles of this study are shuffled in the database, so cell type and time point are left out; the donor was told from shared clones. The CDR3 region has the sequence CASSQEGRGVNEQFF. Here is the DNA: TGTGCCAGCAGCCAAGAAGGGCGGGGGGTCAATGAGCAGTTCTTC.